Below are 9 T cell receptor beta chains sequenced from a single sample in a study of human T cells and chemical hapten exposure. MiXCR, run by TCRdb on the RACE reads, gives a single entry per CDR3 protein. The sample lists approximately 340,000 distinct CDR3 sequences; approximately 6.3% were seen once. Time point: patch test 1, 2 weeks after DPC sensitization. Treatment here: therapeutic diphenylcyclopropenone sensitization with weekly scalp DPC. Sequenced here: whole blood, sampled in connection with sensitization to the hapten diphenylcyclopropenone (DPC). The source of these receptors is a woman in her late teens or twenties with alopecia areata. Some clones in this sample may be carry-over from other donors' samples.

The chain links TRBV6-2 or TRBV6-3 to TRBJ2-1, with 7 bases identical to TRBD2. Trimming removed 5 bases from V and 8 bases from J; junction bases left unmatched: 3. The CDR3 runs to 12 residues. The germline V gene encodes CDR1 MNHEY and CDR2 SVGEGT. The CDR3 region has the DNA TGTGCCAGCAGTGCGGGGGACTATGAGCAGTTCTTC. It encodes CASSAGDYEQFF.

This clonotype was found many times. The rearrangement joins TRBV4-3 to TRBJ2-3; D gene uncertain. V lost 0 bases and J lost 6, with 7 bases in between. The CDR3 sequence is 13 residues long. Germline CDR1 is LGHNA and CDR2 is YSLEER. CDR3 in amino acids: CASSQDTGDTQYF. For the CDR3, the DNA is TGCGCCAGCAGCCAAGATACCGGGGATACGCAGTATTTT.

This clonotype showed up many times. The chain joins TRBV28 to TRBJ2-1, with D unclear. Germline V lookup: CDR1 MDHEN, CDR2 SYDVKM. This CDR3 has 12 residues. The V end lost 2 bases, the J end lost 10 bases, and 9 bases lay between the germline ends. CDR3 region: CASSLVLWEQFF. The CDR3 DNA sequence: TGTGCCAGCAGTTTAGTTTTGTGGGAGCAGTTCTTC.

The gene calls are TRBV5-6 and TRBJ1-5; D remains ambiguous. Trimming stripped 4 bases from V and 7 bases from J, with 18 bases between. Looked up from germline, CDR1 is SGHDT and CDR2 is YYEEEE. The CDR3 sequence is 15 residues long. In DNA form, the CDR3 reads TGTGCCAGCAGCCTGGGTGCCCTAGGTAAACAGCCCCAGCATTTT. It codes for CASSLGALGKQPQHF.

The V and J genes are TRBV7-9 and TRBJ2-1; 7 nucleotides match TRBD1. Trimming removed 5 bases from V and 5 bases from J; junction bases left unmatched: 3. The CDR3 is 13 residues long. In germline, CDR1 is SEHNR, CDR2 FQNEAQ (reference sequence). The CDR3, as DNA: TGTGCCAGCAGCCCGGGGACAGACAATGAGCAGTTCTTC. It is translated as CASSPGTDNEQFF.

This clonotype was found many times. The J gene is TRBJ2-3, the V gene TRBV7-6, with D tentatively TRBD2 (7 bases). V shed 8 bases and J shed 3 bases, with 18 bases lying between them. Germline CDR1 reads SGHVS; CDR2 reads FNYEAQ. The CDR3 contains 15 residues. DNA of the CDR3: TGTGCCAGCTCTAGGTCGGGGGGCACGACAGATACGCAGTATTTT. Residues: CASSRSGGTTDTQYF.

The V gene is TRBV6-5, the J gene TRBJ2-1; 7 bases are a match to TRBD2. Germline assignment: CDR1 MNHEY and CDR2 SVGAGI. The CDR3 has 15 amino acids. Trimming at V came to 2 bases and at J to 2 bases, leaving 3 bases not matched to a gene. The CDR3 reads CASSYNSGAYNEQFF. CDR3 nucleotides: TGTGCCAGCAGTTACAACAGCGGGGCCTACAATGAGCAGTTCTTC.

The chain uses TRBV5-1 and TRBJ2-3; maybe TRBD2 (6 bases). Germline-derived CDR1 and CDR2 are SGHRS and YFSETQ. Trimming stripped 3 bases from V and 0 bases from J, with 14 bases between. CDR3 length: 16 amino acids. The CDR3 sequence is CASSSSAGTSTDTQYF. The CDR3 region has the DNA TGCGCCAGCAGCTCCTCGGCGGGAACTAGCACAGATACGCAGTATTTT. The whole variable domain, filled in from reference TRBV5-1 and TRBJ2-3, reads KAGVTQTPRYLIKTRGQQVTLSCSPISGHRSVSWYQQTPGQGLQFLFEYFSETQRNKGNFPGRFSGRQFSNSRSEMNVSTLELGDSALYLCASSSSAGTSTDTQYFGPGTRLTVL.

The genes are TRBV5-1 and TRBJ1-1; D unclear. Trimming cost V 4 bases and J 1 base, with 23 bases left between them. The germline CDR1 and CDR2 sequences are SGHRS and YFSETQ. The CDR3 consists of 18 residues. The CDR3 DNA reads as TGCGCCAGCAGCGTTAACTCCCCCGTTTTAGTACAGAACACTGAAGCTTTCTTT. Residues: CASSVNSPVLVQNTEAFF.